This entry concerns a single T cell receptor (beta chain). Its matching antigen is unknown. The sample belongs to a study of cytomegalovirus exposure and HLA in healthy donors. Though probably carrying unrecorded immune exposures, donors were nominally healthy at sampling. Vbeta (60) and Jbeta (13) primers were used in the PCR. This table comes from immunoSEQ multiplex PCR, and its TCRdb copy is limited to in-frame clones, with some not included. The table lists some 160,000 clones, 75% to 90% of them singletons. V gave up 6 bases and J gave up 0 bases, with 14 bases separating them. Germline V gives CDR1 LNHDA, CDR2 SQIVND (reference sequence). CDR3 length: 15 amino acids. Study-wide findings and caveats: Cytomegalovirus association was listed for 164 TCR beta chains.

This clonotype originated in a male donor in good health and CMV-seronegative. Sequenced material: PBMCs. The chain couples TRBV19 to TRBJ2-5; the D is unclear. Written as DNA, the CDR3 is TGTGCCAGTAGGTGGAGTTGGTCCGACCAAGAGACCCAGTACTTC. Translated, it gives CASRWSWSDQETQYF.